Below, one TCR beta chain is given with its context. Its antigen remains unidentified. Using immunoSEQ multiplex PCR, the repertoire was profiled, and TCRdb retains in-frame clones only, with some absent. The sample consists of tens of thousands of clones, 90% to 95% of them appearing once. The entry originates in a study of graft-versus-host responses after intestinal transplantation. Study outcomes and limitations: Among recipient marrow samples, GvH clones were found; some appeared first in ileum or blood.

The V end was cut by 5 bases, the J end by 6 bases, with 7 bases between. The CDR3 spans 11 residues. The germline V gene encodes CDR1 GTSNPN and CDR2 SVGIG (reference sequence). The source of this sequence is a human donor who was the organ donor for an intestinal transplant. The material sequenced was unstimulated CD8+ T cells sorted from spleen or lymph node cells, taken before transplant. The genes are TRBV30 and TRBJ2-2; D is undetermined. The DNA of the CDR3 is TGTGCCTGGGACCCGGCCGGGGAGCTGTTTTTT. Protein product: CAWDPAGELFF.